Listed below are T cell receptor beta chains from one sample, sequenced in a study of blood T cell repertoires in COVID-19. Clones were sequenced by immunoSEQ multiplex PCR, and TCRdb holds only the in-frame ones, with some missing. The sample lists almost 400,000 clones, around 87% occurring once. Sequencing was performed on PBMCs or T cells enriched from blood (not recorded which). These receptors all come from a woman aged 30 to 39 with acute COVID-19. Both conserved end residues are part of each CDR3. D genes are given only for firm matches.

j_call v_call d_call cdr3_aa cdr3_nt
TRBJ2-7 TRBV30 TRBD2 CAWMGGTYEQYF TGTGCCTGGATGGGAGGGACCTACGAGCAGTACTTC
TRBJ1-4 TRBV4-1 NA CASSPTTGLNEKLFF TGCGCCAGCAGCCCTACCACGGGACTCAATGAAAAACTGTTTTTT
TRBJ2-3 TRBV28 TRBD2 CASSFGLAGGLGDTQYF TGTGCCAGCAGTTTCGGGCTAGCGGGGGGGCTCGGAGATACGCAGTATTTT
TRBJ2-3 TRBV1 NA CTSSQKGLAVRTSTDTQYF TGCACCAGCAGCCAAAAAGGACTAGCGGTGAGAACTAGCACAGATACGCAGTATTTT
TRBJ2-1 TRBV29-1 NA CSVEEQGRPINEQFF TGCAGCGTTGAAGAACAGGGTCGTCCGATCAATGAGCAGTTCTTC
TRBJ1-5 TRBV24-1 TRBD1 CATSGTGVNQPQHF TGTGCCACCAGCGGGACAGGGGTTAATCAGCCCCAGCATTTT
TRBJ2-3 TRBV5-1 TRBD2 CATALGRGATDTQYF TGCGCCACCGCCTTGGGGCGGGGGGCCACAGATACGCAGTATTTT
TRBJ1-1 TRBV2 NA CASSLAYEAFF TGTGCCAGCAGCCTCGCGTACGAAGCTTTCTTT
TRBJ1-2 TRBV24-1 NA CATSDQNYGYTF TGTGCCACCAGTGATCAAAACTATGGCTACACCTTC
TRBJ2-3 TRBV7-2 TRBD2 CASSLLPSGGGADTQYF TGTGCCAGCAGCTTATTGCCTAGCGGGGGGGGAGCAGATACGCAGTATTTT
TRBJ2-5 TRBV15 NA CATSPRGETQYF TGTGCCACCAGCCCCCGGGGGGAGACCCAGTACTTC